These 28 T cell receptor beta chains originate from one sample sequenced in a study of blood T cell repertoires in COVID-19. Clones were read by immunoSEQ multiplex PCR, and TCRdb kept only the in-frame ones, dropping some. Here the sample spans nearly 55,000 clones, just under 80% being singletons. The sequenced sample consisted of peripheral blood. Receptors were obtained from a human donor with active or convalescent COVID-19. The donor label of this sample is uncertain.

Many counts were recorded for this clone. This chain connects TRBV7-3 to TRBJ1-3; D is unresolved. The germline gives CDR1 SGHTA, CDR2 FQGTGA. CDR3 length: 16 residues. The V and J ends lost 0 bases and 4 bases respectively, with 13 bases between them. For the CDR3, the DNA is TGTGCCAGCAGCTTAACGGGCCACTGGTCCGGAAACACCATATATTTT. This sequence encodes CASSLTGHWSGNTIYF.

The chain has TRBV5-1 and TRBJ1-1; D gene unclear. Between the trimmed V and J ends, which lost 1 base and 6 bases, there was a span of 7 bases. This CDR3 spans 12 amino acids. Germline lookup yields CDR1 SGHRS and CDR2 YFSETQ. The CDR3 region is CASSLRGAEAFF. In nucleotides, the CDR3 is TGCGCCAGCAGCTTGCGCGGGGCTGAAGCTTTCTTT.

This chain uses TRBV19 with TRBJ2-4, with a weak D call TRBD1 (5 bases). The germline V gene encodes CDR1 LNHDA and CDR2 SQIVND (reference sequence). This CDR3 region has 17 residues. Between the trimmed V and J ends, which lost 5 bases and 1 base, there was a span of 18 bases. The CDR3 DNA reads TGTGCCAGTAGTCTACGGACACGGCCGAATGCCAAAAACATTCAGTACTTC. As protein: CASSLRTRPNAKNIQYF.

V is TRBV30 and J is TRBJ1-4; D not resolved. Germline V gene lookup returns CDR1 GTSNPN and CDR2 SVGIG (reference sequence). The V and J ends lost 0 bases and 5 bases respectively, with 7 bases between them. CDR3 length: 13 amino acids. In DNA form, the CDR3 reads TGTGCCTGGAGTGTATCCCAGAATGAAAAACTGTTTTTT. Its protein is CAWSVSQNEKLFF.

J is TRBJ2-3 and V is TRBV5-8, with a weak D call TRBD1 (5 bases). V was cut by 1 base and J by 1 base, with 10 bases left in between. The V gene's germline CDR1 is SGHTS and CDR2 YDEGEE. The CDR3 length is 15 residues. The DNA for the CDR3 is TGTGCCAGCAGCTTGCGTGCAGGGCGCACAGATACGCAGTATTTT. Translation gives CASSLRAGRTDTQYF. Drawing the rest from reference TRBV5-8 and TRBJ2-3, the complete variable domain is EAGVTQSPTHLIKTRGQQATLRCSPISGHTSVYWYQQALGLGLQFLLWYDEGEERNRGNFPPRFSGRQFPNYSSELNVNALELEDSALYLCASSLRAGRTDTQYFGPGTRLTVL.

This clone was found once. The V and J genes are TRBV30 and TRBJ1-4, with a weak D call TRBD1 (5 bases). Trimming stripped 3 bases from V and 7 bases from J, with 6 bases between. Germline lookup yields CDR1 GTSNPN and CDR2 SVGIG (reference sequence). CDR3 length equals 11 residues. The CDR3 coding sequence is TGTGCCTGGAGCGGGGGTGAAAAACTGTTTTTT. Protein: CAWSGGEKLFF.

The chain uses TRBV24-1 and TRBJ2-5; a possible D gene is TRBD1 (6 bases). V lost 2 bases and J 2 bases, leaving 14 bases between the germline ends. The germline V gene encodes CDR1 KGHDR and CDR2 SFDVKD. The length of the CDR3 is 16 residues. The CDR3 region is CATSDSGTREQETQYF. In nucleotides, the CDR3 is TGTGCCACCAGTGATTCCGGGACAAGAGAACAAGAGACCCAGTACTTC.

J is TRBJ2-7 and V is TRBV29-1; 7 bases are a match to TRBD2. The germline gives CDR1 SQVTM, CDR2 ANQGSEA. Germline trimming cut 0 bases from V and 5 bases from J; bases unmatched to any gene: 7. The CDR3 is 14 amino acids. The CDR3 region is CSVEDLREVNEQYF. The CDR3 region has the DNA TGCAGCGTTGAAGATCTCCGGGAGGTCAACGAGCAGTACTTC.

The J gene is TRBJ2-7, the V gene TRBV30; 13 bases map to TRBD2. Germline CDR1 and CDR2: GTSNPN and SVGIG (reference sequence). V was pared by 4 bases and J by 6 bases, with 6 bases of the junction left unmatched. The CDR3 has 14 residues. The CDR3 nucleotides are TGTGCCTGGAAGGGACTAGCGGGATACTCCGAGCAGTACTTC. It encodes CAWKGLAGYSEQYF.

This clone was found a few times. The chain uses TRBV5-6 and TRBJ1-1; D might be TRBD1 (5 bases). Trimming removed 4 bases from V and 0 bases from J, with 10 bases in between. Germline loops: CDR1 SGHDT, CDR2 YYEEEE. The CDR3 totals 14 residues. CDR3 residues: CASSKGQLNTEAFF. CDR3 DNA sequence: TGTGCCAGCAGCAAGGGGCAATTGAACACTGAAGCTTTCTTT.

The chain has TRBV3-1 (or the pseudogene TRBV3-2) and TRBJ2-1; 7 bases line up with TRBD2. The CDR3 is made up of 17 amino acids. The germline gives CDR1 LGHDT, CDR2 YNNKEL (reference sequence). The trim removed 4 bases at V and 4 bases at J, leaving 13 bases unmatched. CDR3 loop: CASSPNYGASGYNEQFF. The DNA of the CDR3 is TGTGCCAGCAGCCCGAATTATGGGGCTAGCGGTTACAATGAGCAGTTCTTC.

The CDR3 nucleotides read TGCAGTGCTAGTGGGGGGCGGGAGTACGAGCAGTACTTC. Translating it yields CSASGGREYEQYF. The chain has TRBV20-1 and TRBJ2-7; TRBD2 might be the D (7 bases). Trimming stripped 3 bases from V and 4 bases from J, with 13 bases between. The CDR3 has 13 amino acids. Germline assignment: CDR1 DFQATT and CDR2 SNEGSKA (reference sequence).

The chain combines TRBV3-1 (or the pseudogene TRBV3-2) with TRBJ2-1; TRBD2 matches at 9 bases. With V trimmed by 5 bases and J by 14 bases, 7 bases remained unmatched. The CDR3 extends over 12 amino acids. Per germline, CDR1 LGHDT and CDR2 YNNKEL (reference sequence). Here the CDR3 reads CASSDSGGAEFF. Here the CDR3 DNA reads TGTGCCAGCAGCGATAGCGGGGGTGCGGAGTTCTTC.

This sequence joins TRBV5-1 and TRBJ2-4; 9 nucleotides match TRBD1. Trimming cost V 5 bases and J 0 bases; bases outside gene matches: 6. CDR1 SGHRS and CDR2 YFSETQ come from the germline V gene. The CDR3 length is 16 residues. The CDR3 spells CASRLTGGIAKNIQYF. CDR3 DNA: TGCGCCAGCAGGCTGACAGGGGGAATAGCCAAAAACATTCAGTACTTC.

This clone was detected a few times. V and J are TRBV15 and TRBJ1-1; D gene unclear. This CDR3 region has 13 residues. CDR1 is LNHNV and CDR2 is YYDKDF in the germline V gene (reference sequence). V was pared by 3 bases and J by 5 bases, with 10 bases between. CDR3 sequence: CATSSLPGTEAFF. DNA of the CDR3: TGTGCCACCAGCAGCTTACCGGGTACTGAAGCTTTCTTT.

The CDR3 region is CATSDLRDQETQYF. The CDR3 nucleotides read TGTGCCACCAGTGATTTAAGAGACCAAGAGACCCAGTACTTC. V and J are TRBV24-1 and TRBJ2-5; no firm D call. The CDR3 sequence is 14 residues long. Per germline, CDR1 KGHDR and CDR2 SFDVKD. V was trimmed by 1 base and J by 0 bases, leaving 5 bases between them.

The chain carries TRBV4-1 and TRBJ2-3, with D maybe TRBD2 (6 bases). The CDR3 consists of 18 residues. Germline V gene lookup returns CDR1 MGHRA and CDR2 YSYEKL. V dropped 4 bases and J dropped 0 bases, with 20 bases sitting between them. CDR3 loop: CASSPVGGPISSTDTQYF. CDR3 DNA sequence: TGCGCCAGCAGCCCGGTGGGGGGTCCTATTTCTAGCACAGATACGCAGTATTTT.

The DNA for the CDR3 is TGTGCCAGTGGGTTGGAGGGAATTCCTTCACCCCTCCACTTT. As protein: CASGLEGIPSPLHF. The genes are TRBV27 and TRBJ1-6; D call uncertain. V gave up 9 bases and J gave up 9 bases, with 18 bases separating them. Germline loops: CDR1 MNHEY, CDR2 SMNVEV (reference sequence). This CDR3 spans 14 amino acids.

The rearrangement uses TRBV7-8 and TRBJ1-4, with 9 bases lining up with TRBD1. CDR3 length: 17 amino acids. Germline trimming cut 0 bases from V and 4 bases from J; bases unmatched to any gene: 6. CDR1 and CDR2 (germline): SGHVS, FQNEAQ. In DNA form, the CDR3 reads TGTGCCAGCAGCTTAGCGGTTGCGGGACAGGGTAATGAAAAACTGTTTTTT. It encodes CASSLAVAGQGNEKLFF.

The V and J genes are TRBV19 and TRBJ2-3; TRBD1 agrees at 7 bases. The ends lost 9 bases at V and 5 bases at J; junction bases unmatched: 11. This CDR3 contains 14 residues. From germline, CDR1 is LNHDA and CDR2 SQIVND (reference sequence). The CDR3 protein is CASHDRVEGDTQYF. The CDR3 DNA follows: TGTGCCAGCCACGACAGGGTAGAAGGAGATACGCAGTATTTT.

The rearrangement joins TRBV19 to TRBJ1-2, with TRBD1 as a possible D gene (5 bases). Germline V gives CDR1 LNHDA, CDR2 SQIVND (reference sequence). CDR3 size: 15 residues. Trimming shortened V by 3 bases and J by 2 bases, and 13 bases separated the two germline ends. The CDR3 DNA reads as TGTGCCAGTAGTATCGGTGGACGGACAAACTATGGCTACACCTTC. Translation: CASSIGGRTNYGYTF. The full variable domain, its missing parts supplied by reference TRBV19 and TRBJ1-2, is DGGITQSPKYLFRKEGQNVTLSCEQNLNHDAMYWYRQDPGQGLRLIYYSQIVNDFQKGDIAEGYSVSREKKESFPLTVTSAQKNPTAFYLCASSIGGRTNYGYTFGSGTRLTVV.

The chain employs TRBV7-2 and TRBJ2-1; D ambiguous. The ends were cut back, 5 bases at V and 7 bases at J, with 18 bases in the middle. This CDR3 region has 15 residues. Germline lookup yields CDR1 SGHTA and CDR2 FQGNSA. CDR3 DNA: TGTGCCAGCAGCCCGACCCTCCTGGCGGAAAATGAGCAGTTCTTC. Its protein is CASSPTLLAENEQFF.

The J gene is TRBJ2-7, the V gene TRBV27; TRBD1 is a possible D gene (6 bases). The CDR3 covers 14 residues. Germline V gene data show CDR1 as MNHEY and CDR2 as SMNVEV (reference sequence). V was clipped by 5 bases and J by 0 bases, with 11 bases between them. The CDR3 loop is CASSPGQSSYEQYF. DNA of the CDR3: TGTGCCAGCAGTCCAGGACAGAGCTCCTACGAGCAGTACTTC.

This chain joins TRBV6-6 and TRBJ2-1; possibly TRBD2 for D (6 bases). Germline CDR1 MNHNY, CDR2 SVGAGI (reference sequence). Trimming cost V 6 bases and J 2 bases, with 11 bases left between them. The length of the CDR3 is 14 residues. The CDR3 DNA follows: TGTGCCAGCAGCCTAACTAGCCCCTACAATGAGCAGTTCTTC. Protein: CASSLTSPYNEQFF.

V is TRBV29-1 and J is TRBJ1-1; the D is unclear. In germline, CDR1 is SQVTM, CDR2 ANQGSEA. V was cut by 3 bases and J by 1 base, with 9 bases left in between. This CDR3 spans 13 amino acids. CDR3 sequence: CSVEYRENTEAFF. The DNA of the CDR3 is TGCAGCGTTGAGTATCGGGAGAACACTGAAGCTTTCTTT.

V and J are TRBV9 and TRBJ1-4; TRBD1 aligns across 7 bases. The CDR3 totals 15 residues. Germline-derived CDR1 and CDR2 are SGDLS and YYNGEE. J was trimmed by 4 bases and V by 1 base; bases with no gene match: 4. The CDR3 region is CASSVQGEDNEKLFF. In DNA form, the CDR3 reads TGTGCCAGCAGCGTACAGGGGGAAGATAATGAAAAACTGTTTTTT. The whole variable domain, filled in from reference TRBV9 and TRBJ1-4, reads DSGVTQTPKHLITATGQRVTLRCSPRSGDLSVYWYQQSLDQGLQFLIQYYNGEERAKGNILERFSAQQFPDLHSELNLSSLELGDSALYFCASSVQGEDNEKLFFGSGTQLSVL.

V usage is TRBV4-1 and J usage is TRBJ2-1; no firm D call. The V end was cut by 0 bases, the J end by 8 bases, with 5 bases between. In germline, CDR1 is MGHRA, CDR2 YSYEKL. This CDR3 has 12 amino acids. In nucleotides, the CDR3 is TGCGCCAGCAGCCAAGATCGGGATGAGCAGTTCTTC. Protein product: CASSQDRDEQFF.

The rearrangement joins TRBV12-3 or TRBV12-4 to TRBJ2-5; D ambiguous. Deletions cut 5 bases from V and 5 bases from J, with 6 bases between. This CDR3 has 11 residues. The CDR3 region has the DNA TGTGCCAGCAGTCCGCGCGAGACCCAGTACTTC. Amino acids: CASSPRETQYF.